Each of the 23 T cell receptor beta chains below was sequenced from the same sample in a study of blood T cell repertoires in COVID-19. Generated by immunoSEQ multiplex PCR, the TCRdb table keeps only in-frame clones and is missing some. The table shows under 80,000 clones, with about 80% occurring only once. The sequencing sample was made of peripheral blood. The receptors come from a human donor in a cohort sampled during active COVID-19.

The chain has TRBV19 and TRBJ1-2; D is unclear. This CDR3 spans 12 amino acids. Germline loops: CDR1 LNHDA, CDR2 SQIVND (reference sequence). The V end lost 7 bases, the J end lost 0 bases, and 6 bases lay between the germline ends. The chain's CDR3 is CASTRTNYGYTF. The DNA for the CDR3 is TGTGCCAGTACCAGGACTAACTATGGCTACACCTTC.

This clone was recorded a few times. The CDR3 DNA reads as TGTGCCAGCAGTCCCCGGACAGGGGGCGTCTTGCAGTACGTC. This translates into CASSPRTGGVLQYV. The chain links TRBV27 to TRBJ2-7, with TRBD1 identical over 11 bases. V shed 5 bases, J shed 9 bases, and the junction held 9 bases outside the gene matches. Per germline, CDR1 MNHEY and CDR2 SMNVEV (reference sequence). The CDR3 has 14 residues.

This clone has more than one count but fewer than ten. The chain is built from TRBV19 and TRBJ1-5, with 8 bases aligning to TRBD1. Germline V gives CDR1 LNHDA, CDR2 SQIVND (reference sequence). The CDR3 loop spans 17 amino acids. V lost 7 bases, J lost 1 base, and 12 bases stayed unmatched. CDR3 DNA: TGTGCCAGTACCTTGTCAGGGGGCTATGACAGCAATCAGCCCCAGCATTTT. This encodes CASTLSGGYDSNQPQHF.

This sequence joins TRBV6-5 and TRBJ2-7, with a tentative D call TRBD2 (6 bases). The V gene lost 8 bases and the J gene lost 0 bases, with 8 bases spanning the gap. This CDR3 comprises 12 residues. Germline CDR1 is MNHEY and CDR2 is SVGAGI. CDR3 amino acids: CASGRSSYEQYV. CDR3 DNA: TGTGCCAGCGGGAGGAGCTCCTACGAGCAGTACGTC.

The chain links TRBV7-6 to TRBJ2-5, with TRBD2 identical over 8 bases. Per germline, CDR1 SGHVS and CDR2 FNYEAQ. Trimming at V came to 4 bases and at J to 1 base, leaving 2 bases not matched to a gene. This CDR3 is built from 14 residues. The CDR3 nucleotides read TGTGCCAGCAGCTCCGGGGGGGGCCAAGAGACCCAGTACTTC. This encodes CASSSGGGQETQYF.

The V call is TRBV19, the J call TRBJ1-1; 8 bases agree with TRBD1. The CDR3 length is 14 residues. In germline, CDR1 is LNHDA, CDR2 SQIVND (reference sequence). The trim removed 7 bases at V and 1 base at J, leaving 5 bases unmatched. Written as DNA, the CDR3 is TGTGCCAGTACCCGGGACAGGTGGAACACTGAAGCTTTCTTT. This codes for CASTRDRWNTEAFF.

CDR3 region: CASSPPLGQNTEAFF. DNA for the CDR3: TGTGCCAGCTCACCACCGTTGGGACAGAACACTGAAGCTTTCTTT. The V and J genes are TRBV18 and TRBJ1-1, with TRBD1 as a possible D gene (6 bases). With 0 bases removed from V and 1 base from J, the gap between germline ends came to 9 bases. CDR3 length equals 15 residues. The V gene's germline CDR1 is KGHSH and CDR2 LQKENI. The full variable domain, in which reference TRBV18 and TRBJ1-1 provide the parts outside the CDR3, is NAGVMQNPRHLVRRRGQEARLRCSPMKGHSHVYWYRQLPEEGLKFMVYLQKENIIDESGMPKERFSAEFPKEGPSILRIQQVVRGDSAAYFCASSPPLGQNTEAFFGQGTRLTVV.

The CDR3 DNA sequence: TGTGCCAGCAGCTTAGTGGGTCAGGGCACAGATACGCAGTATTTT. It codes for CASSLVGQGTDTQYF. The V gene is TRBV7-2, the J gene TRBJ2-3, with no clear D. V was cut by 1 base and J by 1 base, with 9 bases left in between. The CDR3 length is 15 residues. Germline V gene data show CDR1 as SGHTA and CDR2 as FQGNSA.

The V call is TRBV5-1, the J call TRBJ1-2, with D uncertain. The CDR3 has 14 amino acids. Trimming pared 0 bases from V and 2 bases from J, leaving 8 bases between. The germline V gene has CDR1 SGHRS and CDR2 YFSETQ. The CDR3 reads CASSLEPTNYGYTF. The CDR3, as DNA: TGCGCCAGCAGCTTGGAGCCCACCAACTATGGCTACACCTTC. The whole variable domain, remainder taken from reference TRBV5-1 and TRBJ1-2, is KAGVTQTPRYLIKTRGQQVTLSCSPISGHRSVSWYQQTPGQGLQFLFEYFSETQRNKGNFPGRFSGRQFSNSRSEMNVSTLELGDSALYLCASSLEPTNYGYTFGSGTRLTVV.

V gene TRBV19 combines with J gene TRBJ2-1; 13 bases align to TRBD2. CDR1 and CDR2 (germline): LNHDA, SQIVND (reference sequence). The J segment lost 14 bases and the V segment lost 1 base, leaving 11 bases of the junction unmatched. CDR3 size: 16 residues. The CDR3 is CASSIGGGTSGTREFF. The CDR3 DNA follows: TGTGCCAGTAGTATAGGGGGCGGGACTAGCGGGACAAGGGAGTTCTTC.

This clone was recorded once. The rearrangement links TRBV5-4 to TRBJ2-3; 9 nucleotides match TRBD2. With V trimmed by 4 bases and J by 3 bases, 12 bases remained unmatched. CDR1 and CDR2 from the germline V gene are SGHNT and YYREEE (reference sequence). This CDR3 contains 17 residues. The CDR3 spells CASSLRRLADGTDTQYF. Written as DNA, the CDR3 is TGTGCCAGCAGCCTGCGGAGACTAGCGGATGGTACAGATACGCAGTATTTT.

The chain carries TRBV15 and TRBJ1-2; 7 bases map to TRBD1. Germline V gene lookup returns CDR1 LNHNV and CDR2 YYDKDF (reference sequence). Unmatched junction bases numbered 11, after V lost 5 bases and J lost 2 bases. The CDR3 has 16 amino acids. CDR3 in amino acids: CATSPPGQRGNYGYTF. The CDR3 DNA follows: TGTGCCACCAGCCCTCCGGGACAGCGAGGCAACTATGGCTACACCTTC. Together with reference TRBV15 and TRBJ1-2, the CDR3 gives the full variable domain: DAMVIQNPRYQVTQFGKPVTLSCSQTLNHNVMYWYQQKSSQAPKLLFHYYDKDFNNEADTPDNFQSRRPNTSFCFLDIRSPGLGDTAMYLCATSPPGQRGNYGYTFGSGTRLTVV.

This chain uses TRBV6-5 with TRBJ2-2; D remains ambiguous. Germline lookup yields CDR1 MNHEY and CDR2 SVGAGI. V gave up 2 bases and J gave up 6 bases, with 7 bases separating them. This CDR3 has 13 residues. This CDR3 reads CASSYSSSGELFF. DNA for the CDR3: TGTGCCAGCAGTTACAGTAGTTCCGGGGAGCTGTTTTTT.

The chain combines TRBV7-2 with TRBJ2-7; 10 bases align to TRBD1. V shed 6 bases, J shed 6 bases, and the junction held 14 bases outside the gene matches. Per the germline V gene, CDR1 is SGHTA and CDR2 is FQGNSA. The CDR3 has 16 amino acids. DNA of the CDR3: TGTGCCAGCAGGGACCTGGGACAGGGGAAATTCCGCGAGCAGTACTTC. This encodes CASRDLGQGKFREQYF.

This clone has only a few counts. V usage is TRBV6-1 and J usage is TRBJ2-1; 9 positions agree with TRBD2. CDR1 and CDR2 from the germline V gene are MNHNS and SASEGT. Losses at the gene ends were 4 bases for V and 5 bases for J; bases not matched to a gene: 9. The length of the CDR3 is 16 residues. The CDR3 region has the DNA TGTGCCAGCAGTGTCCGAGCGGGGGGTGCCCACAATGAGCAGTTCTTC. Protein sequence: CASSVRAGGAHNEQFF.

The chain links TRBV6-5 to TRBJ1-1; D is undetermined. Deletions cut 6 bases from V and 2 bases from J, with 7 bases between. Germline CDR1 MNHEY, CDR2 SVGAGI. The CDR3 runs to 12 residues. The CDR3 sequence: CASRGTNTEAFF. The CDR3 region has the DNA TGTGCCAGCAGGGGCACTAACACTGAAGCTTTCTTT.

The rearrangement uses TRBV20-1 and TRBJ1-1, with no clear D. V was shortened by 5 bases and J by 0 bases, with 4 bases between the two germline ends. The CDR3 covers 11 residues. Germline V CDR1 and CDR2: DFQATT, SNEGSKA (reference sequence). The CDR3 nucleotides read TGCAGTGCTTGGCTGAACACTGAAGCTTTCTTT. Translating it yields CSAWLNTEAFF.

The V call is TRBV7-6, the J call TRBJ2-5, with 8 nucleotides matching TRBD1. J gave up 5 bases and V 1 base, and 9 bases lay outside the gene matches. Germline V CDR1 and CDR2: SGHVS, FNYEAQ. CDR3 size: 16 residues. Here the CDR3 DNA reads TGTGCCAGCAGCTTAGATTGGACAGGGACGCGCGAGACCCAGTACTTC. Protein sequence: CASSLDWTGTRETQYF.

This chain uses TRBV7-3 with TRBJ2-2; the match to TRBD2 covers 9 bases. V was clipped by 4 bases and J by 12 bases; unmatched bases: 15. The CDR3 runs 16 residues. Germline V gene data show CDR1 as SGHTA and CDR2 as FQGTGA. The CDR3 sequence: CASSSRGGGDRVKLFF. CDR3 in DNA: TGTGCCAGCAGCTCCCGCGGGGGGGGCGACAGGGTGAAGCTGTTTTTT.

The V call is TRBV3-1 (or the pseudogene TRBV3-2), the J call TRBJ2-7; 7 positions agree with TRBD1. The V gene's germline CDR1 is LGHDT and CDR2 YNNKEL (reference sequence). CDR3 length: 16 amino acids. The trim removed 3 bases at V and 3 bases at J, leaving 11 bases unmatched. The CDR3 region has the DNA TGTGCCAGCAGCCAGAGGAAGGGGGCCACCAACTACGAGCAGTACGTC. It codes for CASSQRKGATNYEQYV.

The chain has TRBV6-5 and TRBJ1-4, with a tentative D call TRBD1 (5 bases). The V and J ends lost 8 bases and 4 bases respectively, with 14 bases between them. The V gene's germline CDR1 is MNHEY and CDR2 SVGAGI. The CDR3 length is 14 residues. CDR3 sequence (DNA): TGTGCCAGCTCCGGGGGGGGGTTTAATGAAAAACTGTTTTTT. Translating gives CASSGGGFNEKLFF.

The chain joins TRBV12-5 to TRBJ2-5, with 8 bases fitting TRBD2. CDR3 size: 15 residues. Looked up from germline, CDR1 is LGHNT and CDR2 is FRNRAP. Trimming removed 0 bases from V and 1 base from J; junction bases left unmatched: 1. The CDR3 DNA reads as TGTGCTAGTGGTTTGGTCGGGGGGGGCCAAGAGACCCAGTACTTC. Translated: CASGLVGGGQETQYF. Full variable domain (outside the CDR3, taken from reference TRBV12-5 and TRBJ2-5): DARVTQTPRHKVTEMGQEVTMRCQPILGHNTVFWYRQTMMQGLELLAYFRNRAPLDDSGMPKDRFSAEMPDATLATLKIQPSEPRDSAVYFCASGLVGGGQETQYFGPGTRLLVL.

J is TRBJ2-7 and V is TRBV27; 12 bases are shared with TRBD2. The CDR3 has 17 residues. Per the germline V gene, CDR1 is MNHEY and CDR2 is SMNVEV (reference sequence). Trimming at V came to 6 bases and at J to 6 bases, leaving 15 bases not matched to a gene. The CDR3 reads CASRGLGTSGPSGEQYV. CDR3 in DNA: TGTGCCAGCAGGGGCCTGGGGACTAGCGGGCCTTCCGGCGAGCAGTACGTC.